Listed below are T cell receptor beta chains from one sample, sequenced in a study of long-term antiretroviral therapy in people with HIV. Method: immunoSEQ multiplex PCR; TCRdb's copy keeps in-frame clones and lacks some. Among some 22,000 clones listed, 88% were seen once. Material: unsorted PBMCs, obtained 2.3 years after starting antiretroviral therapy. All receptors come from a man in his 60s with HIV. The CDR3 runs from the conserved cysteine through the conserved F or W.

J | V | CDR3
TRBJ2-5 | TRBV14 | CASSQDLGGQGEETQYF
TRBJ2-3 | TRBV18 | CASSQSGTTRADTQYF
TRBJ2-2 | TRBV7-3 | CASSRDKNTGELFF
TRBJ1-1 | TRBV6-1 | CASSEEGGGLGTEAFF
TRBJ2-7 | TRBV18 | CASSPPNSAGALYEQYF
TRBJ1-6 | TRBV10-1 | CASSDRGLGGNSPLHF
TRBJ1-5 | TRBV21-1 | CASSKVQGCNQPQHF
TRBJ2-1 | TRBV7-2 | CASSLTSTNEQFF
TRBJ1-2 | TRBV4-1 | CASSQDPTGDYGYTF
TRBJ1-3 | TRBV7-2 | CASSPVPPQHGNTIYF
TRBJ1-5 | TRBV19 | CASTPYQGYQPQHF
TRBJ2-7 | TRBV28 | CASSFPGTGDYEQYF
TRBJ1-5 | TRBV28 | CASSRPTGSNQPQHF
TRBJ1-1 | TRBV1 | CTSSHNKTGSGINAEAFF
TRBJ2-5 | TRBV30 | CAWSLEGETQYF
TRBJ1-2 | TRBV19 | CASRGETYGYTF
TRBJ2-3 | TRBV30 | CAWSPLPATDTQYF
TRBJ1-1 | TRBV5-4 | CASSPGGTGGLGTEAFF
TRBJ2-3 | TRBV5-1 | CASRQANSGTSGGEYTDTQYF
TRBJ1-5 | TRBV5-8 | CASSPGWPQHF
TRBJ2-1 | TRBV10-2 | CASSDPPEWDEQFF
TRBJ2-1 | TRBV5-1 | CASSLWGGSGDEQFF
TRBJ2-6 | TRBV15 | CATMGSGANVLTF
TRBJ1-1 | TRBV11-2 | CASSPAGVRAEAFF
TRBJ2-2 | TRBV7-3 | CASKKTGTSNTGELFF
TRBJ2-7 | TRBV6-5 | CASRRTGRFSEQYF
TRBJ2-1 | TRBV7-6 | CASSHWGGGLNNEQFF
TRBJ2-7 | TRBV19 | CASSSRSLDSKHYEQYF
TRBJ1-2 | TRBV19 | CASSIWRTDYGYTF
TRBJ2-3 | TRBV5-8 | CASSLVRTSGISTDTQYF
TRBJ2-2 | TRBV15 | CATSRPGDTGELFF
TRBJ2-1 | TRBV10-3 | CAISEFNEQFF
TRBJ2-7 | TRBV5-1 | CASSNPRDRDSYEQYF
TRBJ2-7 | TRBV19 | CASSEGQHLGEQYF
TRBJ2-3 | TRBV2 | CASNGGITDTQYF
TRBJ2-3 | TRBV7-2 | CASSSLRGGDTQYF
TRBJ2-7 | TRBV9 | CASSPSHSRGYEQYF
TRBJ2-7 | TRBV7-2 | CASSLARARLQYF
TRBJ2-3 | TRBV18 | CASSPPDFPAGGLEDTQYF
TRBJ2-1 | TRBV7-9 | CASSLDGTSGGRVF
TRBJ1-2 | TRBV4-3 | CASSQDGQPHYGYTF
TRBJ2-3 | TRBV13 | CASSHTGTGSSTDTQYF
TRBJ1-2 | TRBV6-5 | CASSYSGQHYGYTF
TRBJ1-1 | TRBV6-5 | CASSYSPATEAFF
TRBJ2-3 | TRBV10-2 | CASSEQGDTQYF